This paragraph reports one T cell receptor beta chain. Its antigen is not known. Per the germline V gene, CDR1 is LGHNA and CDR2 is YSLEER. There are 15 residues in the CDR3. V was pared by 4 bases and J by 2 bases, with 14 bases between. The sample comes from a study of identical twins. TCRdb recomputed calls from the 5' RACE reads with MiXCR, one row per CDR3 protein. Of 450,000 to 500,000 distinct CDR3 sequences listed, about 13% are singletons. The donor group consisted entirely of healthy Caucasians. Broader study findings: Sequences that were beta out-of-frame showed weaker excess twin sharing. Models predicted too little out-of-frame TCR alpha sharing in monozygotic twins. There were fewer insertions in abundant cord blood beta clonotypes, but memory repertoires showed no such pattern.

The same data also went into a second study, on yellow fever vaccine responses in identical twins.

This receptor was identified in a woman aged 18-29 years in good health. The chain carries TRBV4-3 and TRBJ2-5; D could derive from TRBD1 or TRBD2 (5 bases each). Sequences were obtained from CD4+ T cells sorted from blood. CDR3 amino acids: CASSRLGGKQETQYF. The CDR3 nucleotides read TGCGCCAGCAGCCGCCTTGGGGGTAAACAAGAGACCCAGTACTTC.